This T cell receptor (beta chain) emerged from a study of follicular helper T cells after annual influenza vaccination. Produced via immunoSEQ multiplex PCR; TCRdb's table is partial and in-frame only. The data contain about 4,200 clones, roughly 82% of them singletons. Noted time point: 2015-2016 season, 7 days after influenza vaccination. The origin of this receptor is an adult who received the influenza vaccine. The source was CXCR5+ CD38- circulating T follicular helper cells from blood, collected 7 days after influenza vaccination. Indicated subset: circulating Tfh, non-naive CD4+CXCR5+PD-1+ (ICOS+CD38+ or ICOS-CD38-).

The CDR3 loop reads CASSLEFRVSTDTQYF. Written as DNA, the CDR3 is TGCGCCAGCAGCTTGGAATTCCGGGTTAGCACAGATACGCAGTATTTT. The chain carries TRBV5-1 and TRBJ2-3; D is undetermined. V lost 0 bases, J lost 0 bases, and 11 bases lay in between. This CDR3 comprises 16 residues. From germline, CDR1 is SGHRS and CDR2 YFSETQ.